Listed below are T cell receptor beta chains from one sample, sequenced in a study of neoadjuvant anti-PD-1 for oral cavity cancer. Produced via immunoSEQ multiplex PCR; TCRdb's table is partial and in-frame only. This table has some 15,000 clones, over 65% appearing once. The starting material was PBMCs, obtained after nivolumab (anti-PD-1) treatment. The source is a person between 40 and 85 years old with oral cavity squamous cell carcinoma. The CDR3 runs from the conserved cysteine through the conserved F or W. The order of the fields is D gene, clone size, J gene, V gene, CDR3 protein, CDR3 DNA. D genes are given only for firm matches. Some rows mark clone size as missing; the rest say once, few, many or name a class of expanded clone.

>-|-|TRBJ2-5|TRBV5-5
CASSLDTTRGETQYF
TGTGCCAGCAGCTTGGACACAACCAGGGGAGAGACCCAGTACTTC
>-|-|TRBJ2-3|TRBV9
CASSSSRGTQYF
TGTGCCAGCAGCTCCAGCCGAGGGACGCAGTATTTT
>TRBD1|-|TRBJ1-2|TRBV2
CASSAGTGNLGYTF
TGTGCCAGCAGCGCCGGGACAGGGAATTTAGGCTACACCTTC
>TRBD2|few|TRBJ2-3|TRBV19
CASGGGVTYTQYF
TGTGCCAGTGGCGGGGGTGTTACGTATACGCAGTATTTT
>-|-|TRBJ2-3|TRBV9
CASTGGIPSTDTQYF
TGTGCCAGCACCGGTGGGATTCCTAGCACAGATACGCAGTATTTT
>TRBD1|-|TRBJ1-5|TRBV19
CASSISGRTGGPQGPQHF
TGTGCCAGTAGTATATCAGGGAGGACAGGGGGGCCCCAAGGGCCCCAGCATTTT
>-|few|TRBJ2-7|TRBV4-1
CASSRARGGSIHEQYF
TGCGCCAGCAGCCGTGCTAGGGGGGGTTCCATCCACGAGCAGTACTTC
>-|-|TRBJ1-6|TRBV19
CASSIDGKRDSPLHF
TGTGCCAGTAGTATAGATGGAAAGAGGGATTCACCCCTCCACTTT
>-|-|TRBJ2-1|TRBV20-1
CSARRGGVFF
TGCAGTGCTAGGAGAGGAGGTGTGTTCTTC
>-|-|TRBJ2-1|TRBV12-5
CASGPSGEEGDYNEQFF
TGTGCTAGTGGTCCATCAGGGGAGGAGGGGGACTACAATGAGCAGTTCTTC
>-|few|TRBJ1-1|TRBV11-1
CASSLGPTGDTEAFF
TGTGCCAGCAGCTTAGGTCCTACCGGGGACACTGAAGCTTTCTTT
>-|-|TRBJ2-3|TRBV7-2
CASSPWVGGASDTQYF
TGTGCCAGCAGCCCGTGGGTTGGGGGAGCGTCGGATACGCAGTATTTT
>TRBD2|-|TRBJ2-3|TRBV6-5
CASSRTSGSADTQYF
TGTGCCAGCAGTAGGACTAGCGGGAGTGCAGATACGCAGTATTTT
>TRBD1|-|TRBJ1-2|TRBV4-2
CASSQDSDRAGYTF
TGTGCCAGCAGCCAAGATAGCGACAGGGCAGGCTACACCTTC
>-|-|TRBJ1-5|TRBV30
CAWSVRSSNQPQHF
TGTGCCTGGAGTGTAAGGTCTAGCAATCAGCCCCAGCATTTT
>-|-|TRBJ2-2|TRBV19
CASRRLEVTGELFF
TGTGCCAGTAGGAGACTAGAGGTCACCGGGGAGCTGTTTTTT
>-|few|TRBJ1-1|TRBV29-1
CSGLWGTHEAFF
TGCAGCGGGTTATGGGGGACGCATGAAGCTTTCTTT
>TRBD2|few|TRBJ2-1|TRBV28
CASSFPGGAGVGEQFF
TGTGCCAGCAGTTTTCCCGGAGGAGCGGGAGTGGGTGAGCAGTTCTTC
>TRBD2|-|TRBJ2-1|TRBV30
CAWNSGGYNEQFF
TGTGCCTGGAATAGCGGGGGGTACAATGAGCAGTTCTTC
>TRBD1|-|TRBJ1-2|TRBV28
CASSFRSRRQGDFLRRTDYGYTF
TGTGCCAGCAGTTTTCGATCGAGACGACAGGGCGATTTTCTCCGCAGAACCGACTATGGCTACACCTTC
>-|-|TRBJ1-1|TRBV10-1
CASSDFAGTEAFF
TGCGCCAGCAGTGATTTTGCCGGCACTGAAGCTTTCTTT
>-|once|TRBJ2-6|TRBV5-1
CASRLGDVGANVLTF
TGCGCCAGCAGGTTGGGGGATGTTGGGGCCAACGTCCTGACTTTC
>TRBD2|-|TRBJ2-1|TRBV5-1
CASSLESGNYNEQFF
TGCGCCAGCAGCTTGGAAAGCGGGAACTACAATGAGCAGTTCTTC
>-|-|TRBJ1-2|TRBV5-1
CASSATGLYGYTF
TGCGCCAGCAGCGCGACAGGCTTATATGGCTACACCTTC
>-|-|TRBJ1-3|TRBV30
CAWTKPRVPGKVYGNTIYF
TGTGCCTGGACGAAACCCCGGGTACCTGGGAAAGTATACGGAAACACCATATATTTT
>TRBD2|-|TRBJ2-5|TRBV11-2
CASSFTGTSRQETQYF
TGTGCCAGCAGCTTCACCGGGACTAGCAGACAAGAGACCCAGTACTTC
>-|-|TRBJ2-7|TRBV6-5
CASRAEPSYEQYF
TGTGCCAGCAGGGCCGAGCCGAGCTACGAGCAGTACTTC
>TRBD1|-|TRBJ1-5|TRBV6-5
CASSLTGTGIQPQHF
TGTGCCAGCAGTCTTACCGGGACAGGGATACAGCCCCAGCATTTT
>-|-|TRBJ2-5|TRBV7-6
CASSLWTRQETQYF
TGTGCCAGCAGCTTGTGGACAAGACAAGAGACCCAGTACTTC
>-|once|TRBJ2-5|TRBV4-1
CASSQDLTGLVETQYF
TGCGCCAGCAGCCAAGATCTTACGGGGCTAGTCGAGACCCAGTACTTC
>-|-|TRBJ2-7|TRBV27
CASSFLQTPYEQYF
TGTGCCAGCAGTTTTCTACAGACTCCCTACGAGCAGTACTTC
>-|-|TRBJ2-1|TRBV28
CASRGVREQFF
TGTGCCAGCAGAGGAGTAAGGGAGCAGTTCTTC
>-|few|TRBJ1-1|TRBV5-1
CASSLETGLTEAFF
TGCGCCAGCAGCTTGGAGACAGGTCTAACTGAAGCTTTCTTT
>-|-|TRBJ1-1|TRBV19
CASSSAGGTEAFF
TGTGCCAGTAGCTCGGCGGGTGGTACTGAAGCTTTCTTT
>TRBD1|-|TRBJ1-1|TRBV2
CASIDRGMNTEAFF
TGTGCCAGTATAGACAGGGGTATGAACACTGAAGCTTTCTTT
>TRBD1|once|TRBJ2-5|TRBV7-2
CASSLTGAGETQYF
TGTGCCAGCAGCTTAACAGGGGCGGGAGAGACCCAGTACTTC
>-|once|TRBJ2-7|TRBV5-1
CASSRDYEQYF
TGCGCCAGCAGCCGGGACTACGAGCAGTACTTC